This T cell receptor (beta chain) was sequenced for a study of cytomegalovirus exposure and HLA in healthy donors. Germline V lookup: CDR1 SGHVS, CDR2 FQNEAQ. The CDR3 has 17 residues. Unmatched junction bases numbered 15, after V lost 5 bases and J lost 5 bases. Primers for the PCR totalled 60 Vbeta and 13 Jbeta. This table comes from immunoSEQ multiplex PCR, and its TCRdb copy is limited to in-frame clones, with some not included. This table has 150,000 or so clones, roughly 74% appearing once. The rearrangement joins TRBV7-8 to TRBJ2-5, with TRBD2 matching over 9 bases. This receptor was identified in a man aged 18 to 30 in good health and CMV-seronegative. Sequenced material: PBMCs. CDR3 region: CASSPRGGSSGDETQYF. CDR3 coding DNA: TGTGCCAGCAGCCCCAGAGGGGGGTCTAGCGGGGACGAGACCCAGTACTTC.